The 28 T cell receptor beta chains listed next were all sequenced from one sample in a study of cytomegalovirus exposure and HLA in healthy donors. Primers included in the PCR were 60 Vbeta and 13 Jbeta primers. TCRdb's copy holds only in-frame clones and misses some; the assay was immunoSEQ multiplex PCR. The data contain under 150,000 clones, roughly 79% of them singletons. Sequencing input: PBMCs. The source is a woman aged 18-30 years in good health and CMV-seronegative.

The V gene is TRBV6-1, the J gene TRBJ2-7, with TRBD1 matching over 9 bases. The CDR3 is 13 amino acids. Trimming at V came to 10 bases and at J to 1 base, leaving 5 bases not matched to a gene. Per the germline V gene, CDR1 is MNHNS and CDR2 is SASEGT. For the CDR3, the DNA is TGTGCCACCCGGACAGGGGCATCCTACGAGCAGTACTTC. This encodes CATRTGASYEQYF.

This clone showed up just a few times. The chain has TRBV18 and TRBJ1-1; 7 bases are a match to TRBD1. The CDR3 sequence is 16 residues long. Germline V CDR1 and CDR2: KGHSH, LQKENI. With V trimmed by 6 bases and J by 0 bases, 10 bases remained unmatched. CDR3 coding DNA: TGTGCCAGCTCGTTCGGACCGGGACAGCTGAACACTGAAGCTTTCTTT. This gives the protein CASSFGPGQLNTEAFF.

This sequence joins TRBV9 and TRBJ1-2; 7 nucleotides match TRBD1. The CDR3 runs to 13 residues. The germline gives CDR1 SGDLS, CDR2 YYNGEE. Unmatched junction bases numbered 6, after V lost 2 bases and J lost 8 bases. In DNA, the CDR3 is TGTGCCAGCAGCGTTACAGGGGATTCGGGCTACACCTTC. Protein sequence: CASSVTGDSGYTF.

This chain links TRBV5-1 with TRBJ1-1, with 7 bases fitting TRBD1. V lost 7 bases to trimming and J lost 3 bases; unmatched junction nucleotides: 6. Germline assignment: CDR1 SGHRS and CDR2 YFSETQ. CDR3 size: 13 residues. The CDR3, as DNA: TGCGCCAGCCGTCAGGGGGATTACACTGAAGCTTTCTTT. This codes for CASRQGDYTEAFF.

J is TRBJ2-7 and V is TRBV27, with TRBD2 as a possible D gene (6 bases). The V gene's germline CDR1 is MNHEY and CDR2 SMNVEV (reference sequence). The V end was cut by 2 bases, the J end by 7 bases, with 15 bases between. The CDR3 totals 14 residues. CDR3 bases: TGTGCCAGCAGTTTAGGGTACGGGCGGGAAGAGCAGTACTTC. This sequence encodes CASSLGYGREEQYF.

This chain joins TRBV2 and TRBJ2-5; 7 positions agree with TRBD2. The germline V gene has CDR1 SNHLY and CDR2 FYNNEI. J was trimmed by 5 bases and V by 1 base; bases with no gene match: 4. CDR3 length: 14 residues. The CDR3 region has the DNA TGTGCCAGCAGTGAAGTTGGGGGAGGGGAGACCCAGTACTTC. It translates to CASSEVGGGETQYF.

J is TRBJ2-7 and V is TRBV7-9; D is ambiguous. V lost 1 base, J lost 4 bases, and 5 bases lay in between. Germline lookup yields CDR1 SEHNR and CDR2 FQNEAQ (reference sequence). The CDR3 sequence is 12 residues long. The CDR3 is CASSLVLYEQYF. CDR3 nucleotides: TGTGCCAGCAGCTTAGTTCTTTACGAGCAGTACTTC.

The gene calls are TRBV5-1 and TRBJ2-1, with 10 positions matching TRBD2. V trimming: 2 bases; J trimming: 2 bases; junction bases outside the gene matches: 1. This CDR3 is built from 15 residues. The germline V gene encodes CDR1 SGHRS and CDR2 YFSETQ. CDR3 protein: CASSFSGGPYNEQFF. DNA for the CDR3: TGCGCCAGCAGCTTTAGCGGGGGGCCCTACAATGAGCAGTTCTTC.

The rearrangement uses TRBV30 and TRBJ2-5, with D perhaps TRBD2 (5 bases). Germline-derived CDR1 and CDR2 are GTSNPN and SVGIG (reference sequence). V was clipped by 5 bases and J by 0 bases, with 7 bases between them. The CDR3 has 12 residues. CDR3 protein: CAWGRDQETQYF. The CDR3 region has the DNA TGTGCCTGGGGGCGGGACCAAGAGACCCAGTACTTC.

V gene TRBV9 combines with J gene TRBJ2-3; 7 bases are a match to TRBD2. The CDR3 has 15 amino acids. Germline V CDR1 and CDR2: SGDLS, YYNGEE. Trimming cost V 4 bases and J 0 bases; bases outside gene matches: 5. CDR3 bases: TGTGCCAGCAGCCAGGGCGGGGGTAGCACAGATACGCAGTATTTT. This gives the protein CASSQGGGSTDTQYF.

In DNA form, the CDR3 reads TGTGCCAGCCGCCCGGCAGGGATTAATTCACCCCTCCACTTT. Protein sequence: CASRPAGINSPLHF. The chain employs TRBV6-5 and TRBJ1-6; possible D gene TRBD1, 5 bases. The V and J ends lost 8 bases and 6 bases respectively, with 14 bases between them. The CDR3 contains 14 residues. The germline V gene encodes CDR1 MNHEY and CDR2 SVGAGI.

The sample holds a few counts of this clone. The chain combines TRBV7-9 with TRBJ2-3; D is unresolved. V was trimmed by 1 base and J by 2 bases, leaving 10 bases between them. Germline CDR1 and CDR2: SEHNR and FQNEAQ (reference sequence). This CDR3 contains 15 residues. The DNA of the CDR3 is TGTGCCAGCAGCTTAGGCAATAGCCCCACAGATACGCAGTATTTT. Translation: CASSLGNSPTDTQYF.

V is TRBV19 and J is TRBJ2-1; a possible D gene is TRBD1 (7 bases). V lost 6 bases and J lost 4, with 19 bases in between. The CDR3 totals 16 residues. Germline CDR1 reads LNHDA; CDR2 reads SQIVND (reference sequence). The CDR3 loop is CASSRDRDFFYNEQFF. In DNA, the CDR3 is TGTGCCAGTAGCAGAGACAGGGACTTTTTTTACAATGAGCAGTTCTTC.

V and J are TRBV6-5 and TRBJ1-2; a weak D match, TRBD1 (6 bases). This CDR3 region has 11 residues. The germline CDR1 and CDR2 sequences are MNHEY and SVGAGI. V lost 9 bases and J 8 bases, leaving 13 bases between the germline ends. CDR3 sequence (DNA): TGTGCCAGTAGAACAGGGACCGGCTACACCTTC. This translates into CASRTGTGYTF.

V usage is TRBV2 and J usage is TRBJ1-6; 8 nucleotides agree with TRBD1. The germline gives CDR1 SNHLY, CDR2 FYNNEI. V shed 0 bases, J shed 7 bases, and the junction held 2 bases outside the gene matches. The CDR3 is 15 residues long. The CDR3 reads CASSEADRENSPLHF. The CDR3 DNA reads as TGTGCCAGCAGTGAAGCGGACAGGGAGAATTCACCCCTCCACTTT.

The chain is built from TRBV15 and TRBJ1-2; 8 positions agree with TRBD1. The CDR3 covers 13 residues. Trimming at V came to 7 bases and at J to 6 bases, leaving 7 bases not matched to a gene. Germline CDR1 reads LNHNV; CDR2 reads YYDKDF (reference sequence). CDR3 bases: TGTGCCACCACTCTAGACAGGGGAGATGGCTACACCTTC. Its protein is CATTLDRGDGYTF.

V is TRBV6-1 and J is TRBJ1-2, with 7 bases fitting TRBD1. The ends lost 0 bases at V and 4 bases at J; junction bases unmatched: 5. Germline CDR1 reads MNHNS; CDR2 reads SASEGT. The CDR3 has 15 residues. The CDR3: CASSEADRTLYGYTF. CDR3 nucleotide sequence: TGTGCCAGCAGTGAAGCGGACAGGACTCTCTATGGCTACACCTTC.

The genes are TRBV29-1 and TRBJ2-3; 8 positions agree with TRBD2. The V segment lost 7 bases and the J segment 6 bases; nucleotides outside the gene matches: 15. The CDR3 is 15 residues long. The germline V gene encodes CDR1 SQVTM and CDR2 ANQGSEA. The CDR3 sequence: CSGVLTSEAFDTQYF. CDR3 nucleotides: TGCAGCGGCGTCCTGACTAGCGAGGCCTTTGATACGCAGTATTTT.

The chain has TRBV5-5 and TRBJ2-3; D gene uncertain. The germline gives CDR1 SGHKS, CDR2 YYEKEE (reference sequence). The CDR3 loop spans 12 amino acids. Trimming removed 1 base at V and 4 bases at J, with 4 bases between. The CDR3 coding sequence is TGTGCCAGCAGCTTGTCTTCAGATACGCAGTATTTT. This encodes CASSLSSDTQYF.

The J gene is TRBJ1-2, the V gene TRBV5-1; D is unclear. In germline, CDR1 is SGHRS, CDR2 YFSETQ. Between the trimmed V and J ends, which lost 4 bases and 7 bases, there was a span of 17 bases. The CDR3 has 14 amino acids. The CDR3 DNA sequence: TGCGCCAGCAGCAGTGAAGCGGACGGGCTTGGCTACACCTTC. The encoded protein is CASSSEADGLGYTF.

This clone was observed a few times. V is TRBV28 and J is TRBJ1-1, with a possible D match to TRBD1 (6 bases). V gave up 4 bases and J gave up 5 bases, with 11 bases separating them. CDR3 length: 13 residues. Germline values: CDR1 MDHEN, CDR2 SYDVKM. CDR3 sequence: CASSSQGRTEAFF. The CDR3 DNA reads as TGTGCCAGCAGTTCTCAGGGGCGAACTGAAGCTTTCTTT.

The chain joins TRBV6-1 to TRBJ2-3; 9 nucleotides match TRBD1. The CDR3 is 18 residues long. The germline CDR1 and CDR2 sequences are MNHNS and SASEGT. V gave up 2 bases and J gave up 8 bases; unmatched junction bases: 17. Here the CDR3 reads CASSERGMDRGRIGTQYF. CDR3 DNA: TGTGCCAGCAGTGAACGGGGGATGGACAGGGGAAGAATAGGTACGCAGTATTTT.

J is TRBJ2-1 and V is TRBV7-3, with 7 bases identical to TRBD1. V lost 3 bases and J lost 5; bases outside the gene matches: 4. The CDR3 is 14 amino acids. Germline V gene sequence: CDR1 SGHTA, CDR2 FQGTGA. In DNA, the CDR3 is TGTGCCAGCAGCTTCGGGACAGTAAACAATGAGCAGTTCTTC. Amino acids: CASSFGTVNNEQFF. The whole variable domain, filled in from reference TRBV7-3 and TRBJ2-1, reads GAGVSQTPSNKVTEKGKYVELRCDPISGHTALYWYRQSLGQGPEFLIYFQGTGAADDSGLPNDRFFAVRPEGSVSTLKIQRTERGDSAVYLCASSFGTVNNEQFFGPGTRLTVL.

The V gene is TRBV5-1, the J gene TRBJ2-2, with 7 bases identical to TRBD1. After removal of 4 bases from V and 6 bases from J, the junction contained 12 bases not matched to a gene. In germline, CDR1 is SGHRS, CDR2 YFSETQ. The CDR3 has 16 residues. As DNA, the CDR3 is TGCGCCAGCAGCGCTAACGCCCACAGGGGACCCGGGGAGCTGTTTTTT. Protein: CASSANAHRGPGELFF.

The chain employs TRBV6-5 and TRBJ1-3; D uncertain. Looked up from germline, CDR1 is MNHEY and CDR2 is SVGAGI. The CDR3 is 13 residues long. Trimming left V 6 bases short and J 6 bases short, with 12 bases between. The DNA of the CDR3 is TGTGCCAGCAGCAATAGAGGGAAAAACACCATATATTTT. Protein: CASSNRGKNTIYF.

The sample holds one count of this clone. The V and J genes are TRBV28 and TRBJ1-6; D is unresolved. V was trimmed by 2 bases and J by 4 bases, leaving 6 bases between them. Germline assignment: CDR1 MDHEN and CDR2 SYDVKM. The CDR3 is made up of 14 amino acids. CDR3 bases: TGTGCCAGCAGTTTAGGAGGGTATAATTCACCCCTCCACTTT. Residues: CASSLGGYNSPLHF. The full variable domain, completed using reference TRBV28 and TRBJ1-6, is DVKVTQSSRYLVKRTGEKVFLECVQDMDHENMFWYRQDPGLGLRLIYFSYDVKMKEKGDIPEGYSVSREKKERFSLILESASTNQTSMYLCASSLGGYNSPLHFGNGTRLTVT.

This clone was counted only a few times. The chain couples TRBV5-5 to TRBJ1-2; the D is unclear. Germline CDR1 SGHKS, CDR2 YYEKEE (reference sequence). The CDR3 runs to 12 residues. Trimming took 1 base from V and 6 from J, leaving 7 bases between them. The CDR3 coding sequence is TGTGCCAGCAGCTTGTCAGTGGATGGCTACACCTTC. Its protein is CASSLSVDGYTF.

The V and J genes are TRBV30 and TRBJ2-5; D gene ambiguous. The DNA end is a closer match to TRBJ2-7, so the J assignment may be wrong. This CDR3 has 14 residues. From germline, CDR1 is GTSNPN and CDR2 SVGIG (reference sequence). CDR3 protein: CAWTVRLPRYEQYF. Written as DNA, the CDR3 is TGTGCCTGGACAGTAAGGCTACCCAGGTACGAGCAGTACTTC.